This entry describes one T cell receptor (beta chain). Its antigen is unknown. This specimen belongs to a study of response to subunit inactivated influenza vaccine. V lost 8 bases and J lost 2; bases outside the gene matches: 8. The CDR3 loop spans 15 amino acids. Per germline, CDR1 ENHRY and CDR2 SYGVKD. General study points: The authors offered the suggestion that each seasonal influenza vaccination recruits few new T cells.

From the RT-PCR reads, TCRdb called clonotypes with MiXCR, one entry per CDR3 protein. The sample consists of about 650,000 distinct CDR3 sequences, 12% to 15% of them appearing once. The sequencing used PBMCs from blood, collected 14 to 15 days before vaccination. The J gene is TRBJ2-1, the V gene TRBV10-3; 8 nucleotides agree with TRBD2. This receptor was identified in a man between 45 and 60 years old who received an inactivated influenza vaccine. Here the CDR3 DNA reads TGTGCCATCGGAGAGCGGGAGAGGACCTACAATGAGCAGTTCTTC. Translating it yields CAIGERERTYNEQFF.